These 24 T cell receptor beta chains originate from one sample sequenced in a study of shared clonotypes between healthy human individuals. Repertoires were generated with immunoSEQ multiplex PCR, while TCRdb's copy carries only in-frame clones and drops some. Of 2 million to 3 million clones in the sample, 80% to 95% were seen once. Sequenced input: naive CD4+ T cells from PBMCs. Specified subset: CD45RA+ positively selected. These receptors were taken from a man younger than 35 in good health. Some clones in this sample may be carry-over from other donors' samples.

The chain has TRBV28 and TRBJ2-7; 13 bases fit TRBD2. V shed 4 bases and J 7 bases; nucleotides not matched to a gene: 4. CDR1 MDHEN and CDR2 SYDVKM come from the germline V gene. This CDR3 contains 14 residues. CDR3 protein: CASSSRTSGGEQYF. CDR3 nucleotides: TGTGCCAGCAGTTCCCGGACTAGCGGGGGAGAGCAGTACTTC.

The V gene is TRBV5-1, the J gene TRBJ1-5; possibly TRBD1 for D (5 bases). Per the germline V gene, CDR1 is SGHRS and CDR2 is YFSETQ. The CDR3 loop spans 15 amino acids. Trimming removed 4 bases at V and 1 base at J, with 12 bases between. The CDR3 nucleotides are TGCGCCAGCAGCCTCCGGGGGGACAGCAATCAGCCCCAGCATTTT. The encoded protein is CASSLRGDSNQPQHF.

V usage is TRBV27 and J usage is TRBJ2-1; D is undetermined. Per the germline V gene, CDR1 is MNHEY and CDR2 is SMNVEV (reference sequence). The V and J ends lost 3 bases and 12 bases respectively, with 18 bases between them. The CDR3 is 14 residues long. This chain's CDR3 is CASSFIFRAPGQFF. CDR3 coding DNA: TGTGCCAGCAGTTTTATTTTTCGGGCACCGGGGCAGTTCTTC.

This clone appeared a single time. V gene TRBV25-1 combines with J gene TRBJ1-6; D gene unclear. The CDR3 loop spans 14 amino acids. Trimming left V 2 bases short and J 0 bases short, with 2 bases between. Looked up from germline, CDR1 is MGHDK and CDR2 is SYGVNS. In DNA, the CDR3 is TGTGCCAGCAGTGAACCCTCCTATAATTCACCCCTCCACTTT. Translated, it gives CASSEPSYNSPLHF.

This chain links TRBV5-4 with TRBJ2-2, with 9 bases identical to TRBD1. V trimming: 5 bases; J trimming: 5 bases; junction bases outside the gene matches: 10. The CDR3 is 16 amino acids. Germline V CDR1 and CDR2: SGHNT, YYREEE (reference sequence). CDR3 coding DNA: TGTGCCAGCAGTCCCCGTAAGACAGGGGGTACCGGGGAGCTGTTTTTT. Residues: CASSPRKTGGTGELFF.

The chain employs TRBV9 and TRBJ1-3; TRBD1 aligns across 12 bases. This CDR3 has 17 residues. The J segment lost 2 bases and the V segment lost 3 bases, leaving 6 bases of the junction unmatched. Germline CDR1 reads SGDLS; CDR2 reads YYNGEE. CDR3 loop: CASSATGTGGAGNTIYF. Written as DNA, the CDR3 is TGTGCCAGCAGCGCCACCGGGACAGGGGGCGCTGGAAACACCATATATTTT.

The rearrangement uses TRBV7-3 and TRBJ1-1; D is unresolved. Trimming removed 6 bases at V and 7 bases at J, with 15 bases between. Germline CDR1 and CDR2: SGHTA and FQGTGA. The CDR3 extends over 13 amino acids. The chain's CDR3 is CASRYTRAGEAFF. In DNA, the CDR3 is TGTGCCAGCAGATATACCCGGGCGGGTGAAGCTTTCTTT.

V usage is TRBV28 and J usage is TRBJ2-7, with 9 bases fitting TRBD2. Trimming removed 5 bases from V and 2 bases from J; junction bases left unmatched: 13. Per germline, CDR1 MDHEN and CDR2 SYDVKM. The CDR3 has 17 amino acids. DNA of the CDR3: TGTGCCAGCAGTCCGCCTTTTTATAGCGGGAGAACCTACGAGCAGTACTTC. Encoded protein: CASSPPFYSGRTYEQYF.

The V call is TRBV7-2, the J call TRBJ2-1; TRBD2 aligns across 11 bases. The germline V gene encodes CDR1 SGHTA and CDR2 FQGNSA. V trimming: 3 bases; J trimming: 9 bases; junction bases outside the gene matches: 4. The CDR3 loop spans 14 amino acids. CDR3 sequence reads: CASSFGTSGSEQFF. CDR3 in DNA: TGTGCCAGCAGCTTCGGGACTAGCGGTAGTGAGCAGTTCTTC. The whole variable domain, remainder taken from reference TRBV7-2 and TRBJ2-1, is GAGVSQSPSNKVTEKGKDVELRCDPISGHTALYWYRQSLGQGLEFLIYFQGNSAPDKSGLPSDRFSAERTGGSVSTLTIQRTQQEDSAVYLCASSFGTSGSEQFFGPGTRLTVL.

The CDR3, as DNA: TGTGCCAGCAGAGGATGGGTGGAAACGAGTTCCCTAACAGATACGCAGTATTTT. Its protein product is CASRGWVETSSLTDTQYF. This chain links TRBV5-6 with TRBJ2-3, with D unresolved. CDR1 and CDR2 (germline): SGHDT, YYEEEE. Trimming took 5 bases from V and 3 from J, leaving 25 bases between them. CDR3 length: 18 amino acids.

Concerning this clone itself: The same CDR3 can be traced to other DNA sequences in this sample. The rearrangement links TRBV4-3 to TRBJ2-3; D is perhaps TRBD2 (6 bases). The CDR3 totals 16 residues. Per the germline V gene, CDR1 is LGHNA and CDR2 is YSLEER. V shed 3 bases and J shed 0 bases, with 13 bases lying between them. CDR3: CASSQEGLPSTDTQYF. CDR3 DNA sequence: TGCGCCAGCAGCCAGGAGGGCTTGCCCAGCACAGATACGCAGTATTTT.

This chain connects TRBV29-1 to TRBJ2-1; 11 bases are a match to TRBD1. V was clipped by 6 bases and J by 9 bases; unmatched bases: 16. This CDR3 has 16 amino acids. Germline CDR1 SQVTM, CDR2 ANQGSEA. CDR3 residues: CSVIGTGGGRYSEQFF. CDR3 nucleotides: TGCAGCGTAATAGGGACAGGGGGTGGTAGATACTCTGAGCAGTTCTTC.

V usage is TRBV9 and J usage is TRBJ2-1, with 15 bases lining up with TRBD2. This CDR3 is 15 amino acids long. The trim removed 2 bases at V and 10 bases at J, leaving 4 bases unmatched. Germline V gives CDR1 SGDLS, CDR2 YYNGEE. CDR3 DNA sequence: TGTGCCAGCAGCGTGGGCGGACTAGCGGGAGGGGAGCAGTTCTTC. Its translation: CASSVGGLAGGEQFF.

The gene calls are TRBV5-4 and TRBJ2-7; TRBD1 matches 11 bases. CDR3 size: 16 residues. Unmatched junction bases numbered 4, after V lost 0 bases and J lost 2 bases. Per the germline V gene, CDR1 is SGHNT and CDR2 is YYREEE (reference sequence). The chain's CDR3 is CASSLGPDRGPYEQYF. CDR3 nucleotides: TGTGCCAGCAGCTTGGGGCCGGACAGGGGGCCCTACGAGCAGTACTTC.

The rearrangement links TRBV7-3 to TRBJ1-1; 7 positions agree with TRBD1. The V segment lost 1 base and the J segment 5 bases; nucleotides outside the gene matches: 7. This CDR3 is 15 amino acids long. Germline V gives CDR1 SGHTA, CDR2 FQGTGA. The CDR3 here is CASSLIAGGKTEAFF. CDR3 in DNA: TGTGCCAGCAGCTTAATCGCAGGGGGAAAAACTGAAGCTTTCTTT.

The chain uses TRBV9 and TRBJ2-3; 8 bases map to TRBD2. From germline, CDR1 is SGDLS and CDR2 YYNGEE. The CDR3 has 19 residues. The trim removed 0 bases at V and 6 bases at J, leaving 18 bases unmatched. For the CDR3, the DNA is TGTGCCAGCAGCGTAGACCGGGGTAGCGGGAATATAAGCCCGGATACGCAGTATTTT. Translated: CASSVDRGSGNISPDTQYF.

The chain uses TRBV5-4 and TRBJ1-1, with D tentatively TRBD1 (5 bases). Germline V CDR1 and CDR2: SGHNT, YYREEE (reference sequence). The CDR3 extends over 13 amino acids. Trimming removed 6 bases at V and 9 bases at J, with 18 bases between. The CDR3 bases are TGTGCCAGCACTCCTACGGGGGTTGAAAAAGCTTTCTTT. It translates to CASTPTGVEKAFF.

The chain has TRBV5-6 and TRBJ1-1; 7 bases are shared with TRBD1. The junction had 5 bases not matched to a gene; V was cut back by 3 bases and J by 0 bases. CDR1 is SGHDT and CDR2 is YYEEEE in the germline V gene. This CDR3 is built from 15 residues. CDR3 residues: CASSSGQLMNTEAFF. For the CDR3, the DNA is TGTGCCAGCAGCTCGGGACAGCTCATGAACACTGAAGCTTTCTTT.

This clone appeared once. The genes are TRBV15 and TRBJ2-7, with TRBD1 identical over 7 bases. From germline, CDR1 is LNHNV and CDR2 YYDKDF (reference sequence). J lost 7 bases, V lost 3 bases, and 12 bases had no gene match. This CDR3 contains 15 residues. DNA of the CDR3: TGTGCCACCAGCAGGCTCGGGGACAGCCTTTGGGAGCAGTACTTC. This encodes CATSRLGDSLWEQYF.

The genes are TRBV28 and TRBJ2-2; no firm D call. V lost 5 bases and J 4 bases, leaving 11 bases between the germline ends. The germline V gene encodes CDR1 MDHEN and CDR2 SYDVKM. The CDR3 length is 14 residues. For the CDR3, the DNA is TGTGCCAGCAGTCTCCTTACACGCACCGGGGAGCTGTTTTTT. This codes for CASSLLTRTGELFF. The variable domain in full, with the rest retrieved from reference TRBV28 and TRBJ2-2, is DVKVTQSSRYLVKRTGEKVFLECVQDMDHENMFWYRQDPGLGLRLIYFSYDVKMKEKGDIPEGYSVSREKKERFSLILESASTNQTSMYLCASSLLTRTGELFFGEGSRLTVL.

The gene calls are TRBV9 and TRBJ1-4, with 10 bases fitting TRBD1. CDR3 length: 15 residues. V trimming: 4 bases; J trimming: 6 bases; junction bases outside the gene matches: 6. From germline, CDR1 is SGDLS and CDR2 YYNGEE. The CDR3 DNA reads TGTGCCAGCAGCAGACGGACAGGGGGTGATGAAAAACTGTTTTTT. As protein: CASSRRTGGDEKLFF.

CDR3: CASSLPGQGTMGIQYF. In nucleotides, the CDR3 is TGTGCCAGCAGTCTTCCGGGGCAAGGGACGATGGGCATTCAGTACTTC. J is TRBJ2-4 and V is TRBV28, with D perhaps TRBD1 or TRBD2 (5 bases each). The CDR3 spans 16 residues. In germline, CDR1 is MDHEN, CDR2 SYDVKM. V dropped 5 bases and J dropped 9 bases, with 23 bases sitting between them.

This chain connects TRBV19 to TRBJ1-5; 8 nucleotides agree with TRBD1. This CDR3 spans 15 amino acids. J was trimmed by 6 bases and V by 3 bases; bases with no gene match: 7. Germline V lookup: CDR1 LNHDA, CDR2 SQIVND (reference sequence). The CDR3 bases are TGTGCCAGTAGTATGTGGACAGGGTGGCGTCAGCCCCAGCATTTT. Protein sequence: CASSMWTGWRQPQHF.

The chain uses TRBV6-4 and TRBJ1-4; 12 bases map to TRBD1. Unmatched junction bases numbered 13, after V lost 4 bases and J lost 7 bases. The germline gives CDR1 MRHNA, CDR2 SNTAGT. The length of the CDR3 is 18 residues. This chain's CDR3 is CASSADRDRGRVSEKLFF. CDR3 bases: TGTGCCAGCAGTGCTGACCGGGACAGGGGGCGAGTGAGTGAAAAACTGTTTTTT.